The 6 T cell receptor beta chains reported below all come from one sample, sequenced in a study of persistence of HIV-infected CD4 T cells. These receptors' antigens are unknown. This was the immunoSEQ version 4 assay in survey mode. Some clones are missing from TCRdb's copy, which holds only in-frame ones; the method was immunoSEQ multiplex PCR. The sample consists of 25,000 to 40,000 clones, 82% of them appearing once. Cells were stimulated with overlapping HIV-1 Gag 15-mer peptides. CD40L-negative CD69-negative CD45RO-high memory CD4+ T cells were sorted as populations depleted of antigen-responding cells. Sequenced here: CD4+ T cells sorted from PBMCs after roughly 18-hour stimulation, sampled from a patient who received antiretroviral therapy. These receptors were collected from an adult woman with HIV who was CMV-seropositive.

This clone occurred once. The chain joins TRBV5-1 to TRBJ2-7; D may correspond to TRBD1 or TRBD2 (7 bases each). CDR1 and CDR2 (germline): SGHRS, YFSETQ. This CDR3 contains 15 residues. V lost 1 base, J lost 5 bases, and 16 bases lay in between. This CDR3 reads CASSLTGDYMDEQYF. The CDR3 bases are TGCGCCAGCAGCTTGACAGGGGACTACATGGACGAGCAGTACTTC.

The CDR3 DNA reads as TGTGCCACCAGCAGAGATCGGGGGGTTGGAAACACCATATATTTT. Translating it yields CATSRDRGVGNTIYF. The chain uses TRBV15 and TRBJ1-3, with D possibly TRBD1 on 5 matching bases. The CDR3 loop spans 15 amino acids. CDR1 LNHNV and CDR2 YYDKDF come from the germline V gene (reference sequence). Between the trimmed V and J ends, which lost 0 bases and 3 bases, there was a span of 9 bases.

V usage is TRBV7-2 and J usage is TRBJ1-2; D uncertain. Trimming took off 3 bases at V and 0 bases at J, with 8 bases between the two ends. The CDR3 has 14 amino acids. From germline, CDR1 is SGHTA and CDR2 FQGNSA. The DNA of the CDR3 is TGTGCCAGCAGCTTGGCAGCTGCTAACTATGGCTACACCTTC. This gives the protein CASSLAAANYGYTF.

The chain employs TRBV5-1 and TRBJ2-3; TRBD2 aligns across 13 bases. V shed 4 bases and J 6 bases; nucleotides not matched to a gene: 5. The CDR3 contains 15 residues. Per germline, CDR1 SGHRS and CDR2 YFSETQ. CDR3 nucleotide sequence: TGCGCCAGCAGCCCCGGACTAGCGGGAGCCGATACGCAGTATTTT. Translated: CASSPGLAGADTQYF.

The V and J genes are TRBV9 and TRBJ1-1, with a weak D call TRBD1 (6 bases). V dropped 3 bases and J dropped 2 bases, with 17 bases sitting between them. In germline, CDR1 is SGDLS, CDR2 YYNGEE. This CDR3 has 16 residues. This chain's CDR3 is CASSETSQGPNTEAFF. CDR3 sequence (DNA): TGTGCCAGCAGCGAGACATCACAGGGCCCAAACACTGAAGCTTTCTTT.

This clone was recorded a few times. V and J are TRBV6-2 or TRBV6-3 and TRBJ2-5, with D uncertain. CDR1 and CDR2 (germline): MNHEY, SVGEGT. V was pared by 3 bases and J by 5 bases, with 7 bases between. The CDR3 is 12 residues long. The CDR3: CASSYYGETQYF. DNA for the CDR3: TGTGCCAGCAGTTATTACGGGGAGACCCAGTACTTC.